These T cell receptor beta chains were read from a single sample in a study of cytomegalovirus exposure and HLA in healthy donors. Measured with immunoSEQ multiplex PCR; TCRdb has only the in-frame clones, and not every one. The sample holds some 190,000 clones, approximately 80% seen once. Sequencing input: PBMCs. These receptors were collected from a female donor in good health and CMV-seronegative. Each CDR3 is given with its conserved first and last residue. Fields, in order: V gene, clone size, D gene, J gene, CDR3 DNA, CDR3 protein. The D gene is left open where the match is weak. Some rows have no size entry. The others give once, few or many, or a class for an expanded clone.

v_gene: TRBV5-1
abundance: -
d_gene: -
j_gene: TRBJ2-3
CDR3nt: TGCGCCAGCAGCTCCTCAGGGATAAGCACAGATACGCAGTATTTT
CDR3aa: CASSSSGISTDTQYF

v_gene: TRBV7-6
abundance: -
d_gene: TRBD1
j_gene: TRBJ2-5
CDR3nt: TGTGCCAGCAGCTTAGGGACAGGGGAAGAGACCCAGTACTTC
CDR3aa: CASSLGTGEETQYF

v_gene: TRBV18
abundance: -
d_gene: -
j_gene: TRBJ2-7
CDR3nt: TGTGCCAGCTCACCGGGACAAGCTTTTGAGCAGTACTTC
CDR3aa: CASSPGQAFEQYF

v_gene: TRBV7-9
abundance: -
d_gene: TRBD1
j_gene: TRBJ1-1
CDR3nt: TGTTCCAGCAGCGGGAGACAAAGGGACAGCAAGAACACTGAAGCTTTCTTT
CDR3aa: CSSSGRQRDSKNTEAFF

v_gene: TRBV6-5
abundance: few
d_gene: -
j_gene: TRBJ1-4
CDR3nt: TGTGCCAGCAGAGAAAGACAGAATGAAAAACTGTTTTTT
CDR3aa: CASRERQNEKLFF

v_gene: TRBV7-2
abundance: -
d_gene: TRBD2
j_gene: TRBJ2-7
CDR3nt: TGTGCCAGCAGCTTAGCGCTAGCGGGAGGAAGGAACGAGCAGTACTTC
CDR3aa: CASSLALAGGRNEQYF

v_gene: TRBV19
abundance: few
d_gene: TRBD1
j_gene: TRBJ2-2
CDR3nt: TGTGCCAGTATCCCAGGGGGCCATGGGAACACCGGGGAGCTGTTTTTT
CDR3aa: CASIPGGHGNTGELFF

v_gene: TRBV27
abundance: -
d_gene: -
j_gene: TRBJ2-3
CDR3nt: TGTGCCAGCGCTAAAACAGATACGCAGTATTTT
CDR3aa: CASAKTDTQYF

v_gene: TRBV29-1
abundance: -
d_gene: -
j_gene: TRBJ2-5
CDR3nt: TGCAGCGTTGAATGGGCTGCGGGAGAGACCCAGTACTTC
CDR3aa: CSVEWAAGETQYF

v_gene: TRBV7-9
abundance: -
d_gene: TRBD2
j_gene: TRBJ2-4
CDR3nt: TGTGCCAGCAGCGCTCGTAGCGGGACGGTCATTCAGTACTTC
CDR3aa: CASSARSGTVIQYF

v_gene: TRBV27
abundance: few
d_gene: TRBD2
j_gene: TRBJ2-3
CDR3nt: TGTGCCAGCAGTTCCCCCGAGCGGGAGGGTTGGCGCCCCACAGATACGCAGTATTTT
CDR3aa: CASSSPEREGWRPTDTQYF

v_gene: TRBV7-6
abundance: -
d_gene: -
j_gene: TRBJ1-5
CDR3nt: TGTGCCAGCAGCTTATTATCCAATCAGCCCCAGCATTTT
CDR3aa: CASSLLSNQPQHF

v_gene: TRBV29-1
abundance: -
d_gene: -
j_gene: TRBJ2-7
CDR3nt: TGCAGCGTGCTACGCCGTAGAGAGCAGTACTTC
CDR3aa: CSVLRRREQYF

v_gene: TRBV7-9
abundance: few
d_gene: -
j_gene: TRBJ1-4
CDR3nt: TGTTCCAGCAGCCCCAAGGGGGGGCTGGGACCTCGGGGCGAAAAACTGTTTTTT
CDR3aa: CSSSPKGGLGPRGEKLFF

v_gene: TRBV30
abundance: -
d_gene: TRBD2
j_gene: TRBJ2-3
CDR3nt: TGTGCCTGGAGTGTGGCGGGGGGGACAGATACGCAGTATTTT
CDR3aa: CAWSVAGGTDTQYF

v_gene: TRBV5-6
abundance: -
d_gene: TRBD1
j_gene: TRBJ1-5
CDR3nt: TGTGCCAGCAGCTACTCAGGGGGCCGTCAGCCCCAGCATTTT
CDR3aa: CASSYSGGRQPQHF

v_gene: TRBV9
abundance: -
d_gene: TRBD1
j_gene: TRBJ1-4
CDR3nt: TGTGCCAGCAGCCTAGGTGGGCAGGGGGATGAAAAACTGTTTTTT
CDR3aa: CASSLGGQGDEKLFF

v_gene: TRBV2
abundance: -
d_gene: -
j_gene: TRBJ2-5
CDR3nt: TGTGCCAGCAGTCTACTACTAGTCGTAAAGACCCAGTACTTC
CDR3aa: CASSLLLVVKTQYF

v_gene: TRBV7-6
abundance: -
d_gene: TRBD2
j_gene: TRBJ2-1
CDR3nt: TGTGCCAGCAGCTTAGCAGGGACTAGCGGGACCCATGAGCAGTTCTTC
CDR3aa: CASSLAGTSGTHEQFF

v_gene: TRBV2
abundance: -
d_gene: -
j_gene: TRBJ1-2
CDR3nt: TGTGCCAGCAGCGCCCACTCCAGGGAAGTCGGTGGCTACACCTTC
CDR3aa: CASSAHSREVGGYTF

v_gene: TRBV5-1
abundance: -
d_gene: TRBD1
j_gene: TRBJ2-5
CDR3nt: TGCGCCAGCAGCTTGGGACAGGGGGAAGAGACCCAGTACTTC
CDR3aa: CASSLGQGEETQYF

v_gene: TRBV15
abundance: -
d_gene: TRBD2
j_gene: TRBJ2-5
CDR3nt: TGTGCCACCACCCCTAGCGGGGGGATCCAAGAGACCCAGTACTTC
CDR3aa: CATTPSGGIQETQYF

v_gene: TRBV28
abundance: once
d_gene: TRBD1
j_gene: TRBJ2-7
CDR3nt: TGTGCCAGCAGTGGGGGGACAGGGGCGTACTTC
CDR3aa: CASSGGTGAYF

v_gene: TRBV5-4
abundance: -
d_gene: TRBD2
j_gene: TRBJ2-7
CDR3nt: TGTGCCAGCAGCGCGACTAGCGGGACATCCACCTACGAGCAGTACTTC
CDR3aa: CASSATSGTSTYEQYF

v_gene: TRBV5-1
abundance: -
d_gene: TRBD2
j_gene: TRBJ2-3
CDR3nt: TGCGCCAGCAGCTTGGGTAGCGGGAGTGGTGATACGCAGTATTTT
CDR3aa: CASSLGSGSGDTQYF

v_gene: TRBV25-1
abundance: -
d_gene: -
j_gene: TRBJ2-5
CDR3nt: TGTGCCAGCAGTGAATCAAAGACCCAGTACTTC
CDR3aa: CASSESKTQYF

v_gene: TRBV9
abundance: once
d_gene: TRBD1
j_gene: TRBJ1-2
CDR3nt: TGTGCCAGCAGCGTATCCCCCCAGCAGGGGGCGTTCGGCTACACCTTC
CDR3aa: CASSVSPQQGAFGYTF

v_gene: TRBV2
abundance: -
d_gene: -
j_gene: TRBJ1-5
CDR3nt: TGTGCCAGCAGATTGAATTTGACAGAGCCGCCCCAGCATTTT
CDR3aa: CASRLNLTEPPQHF

v_gene: TRBV19
abundance: -
d_gene: TRBD2
j_gene: TRBJ2-3
CDR3nt: TGTGCCAGTAGTAGGATAGGGAGCGGGACTAGCACAGATACGCAGTATTTT
CDR3aa: CASSRIGSGTSTDTQYF

v_gene: TRBV7-2
abundance: -
d_gene: -
j_gene: TRBJ2-3
CDR3nt: TGTGCCAGCAGCCCTACCAGCACAGATACGCAGTATTTT
CDR3aa: CASSPTSTDTQYF

v_gene: TRBV6-4
abundance: -
d_gene: -
j_gene: TRBJ1-2
CDR3nt: TGTGCCAGCAGTGACTCAGGGGAGGGGACTCATGGCTACACCTTC
CDR3aa: CASSDSGEGTHGYTF